This T cell receptor beta chain was recovered during a study of response to subunit inactivated influenza vaccine. Each CDR3 protein gets one entry after TCRdb re-called the RT-PCR reads with MiXCR. There are approximately 500,000 distinct CDR3 sequences in the sample; approximately 12% occur only once, and around 13% lies in the top ten. Only a few counts were recorded for this clonotype. CDR1 and CDR2 (germline): DFQATT, SNEGSKA (reference sequence). The V and J ends lost 6 bases and 7 bases, in that order; junction bases with no gene match: 10. The CDR3 sequence is 14 residues long. V gene TRBV20-1 combines with J gene TRBJ2-4, with 9 bases identical to TRBD1. The clonotype was recovered from a man aged 50 to 60 who received an inactivated influenza vaccine. Sequenced material: PBMCs from blood, taken about 40 days after vaccination. In nucleotides, the CDR3 is TGCAGTGCCTCCTCGACAGGGGGTGAGAACATTCAGTACTTC. Amino acid sequence: CSASSTGGENIQYF.